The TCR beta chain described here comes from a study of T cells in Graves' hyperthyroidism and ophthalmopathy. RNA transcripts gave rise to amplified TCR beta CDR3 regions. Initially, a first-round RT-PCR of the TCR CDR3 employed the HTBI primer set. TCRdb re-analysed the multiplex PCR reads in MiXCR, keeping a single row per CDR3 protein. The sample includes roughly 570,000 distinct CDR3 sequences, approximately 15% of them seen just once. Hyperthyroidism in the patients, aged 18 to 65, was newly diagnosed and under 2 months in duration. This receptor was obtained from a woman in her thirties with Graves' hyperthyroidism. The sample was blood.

CDR3 sequence: CASSQGSRGYTF. DNA for the CDR3: TGTGCCAGCAGTCAAGGTTCTAGGGGCTACACCTTC. The rearrangement uses TRBV6-1 and TRBJ1-2; D remains unclear. V was cut by 5 bases and J by 8 bases, with 12 bases left in between. This CDR3 is built from 12 residues. Germline lookup yields CDR1 MNHNS and CDR2 SASEGT.